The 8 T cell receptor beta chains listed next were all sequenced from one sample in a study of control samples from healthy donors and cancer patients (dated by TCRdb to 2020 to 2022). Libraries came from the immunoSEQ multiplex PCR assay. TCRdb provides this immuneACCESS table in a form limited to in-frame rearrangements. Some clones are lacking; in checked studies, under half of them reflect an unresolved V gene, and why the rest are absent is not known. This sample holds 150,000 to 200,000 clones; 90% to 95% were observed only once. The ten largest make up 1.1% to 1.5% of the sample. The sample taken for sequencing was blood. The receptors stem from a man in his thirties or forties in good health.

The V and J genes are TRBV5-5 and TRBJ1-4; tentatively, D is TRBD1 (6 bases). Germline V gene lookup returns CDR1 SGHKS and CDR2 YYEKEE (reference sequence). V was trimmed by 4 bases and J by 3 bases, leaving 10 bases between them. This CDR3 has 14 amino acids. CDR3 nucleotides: TGTGCCAGCAGCCCGACAGGATCTAATGAAAAACTGTTTTTT. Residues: CASSPTGSNEKLFF. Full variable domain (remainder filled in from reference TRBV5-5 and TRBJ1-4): DAGVTQSPTHLIKTRGQQVTLRCSPISGHKSVSWYQQVLGQGPQFIFQYYEKEERGRGNFPDRFSARQFPNYSSELNVNALLLGDSALYLCASSPTGSNEKLFFGSGTQLSVL.

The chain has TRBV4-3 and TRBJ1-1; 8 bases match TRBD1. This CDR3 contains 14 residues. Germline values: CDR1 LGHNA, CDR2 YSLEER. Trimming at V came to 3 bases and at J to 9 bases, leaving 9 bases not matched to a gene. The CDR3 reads CASSQDRDWGQAFF. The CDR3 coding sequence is TGCGCCAGCAGCCAGGACAGGGATTGGGGGCAAGCTTTCTTT.

The CDR3 spells CASSQDSWSDYNEQFF. Here the CDR3 DNA reads TGCGCCAGCAGCCAAGATTCCTGGTCAGATTACAATGAGCAGTTCTTC. The V call is TRBV4-1, the J call TRBJ2-1; D gene unclear. The CDR3 sequence is 16 residues long. Trimming removed 0 bases at V and 4 bases at J, with 13 bases between. CDR1 MGHRA and CDR2 YSYEKL come from the germline V gene.

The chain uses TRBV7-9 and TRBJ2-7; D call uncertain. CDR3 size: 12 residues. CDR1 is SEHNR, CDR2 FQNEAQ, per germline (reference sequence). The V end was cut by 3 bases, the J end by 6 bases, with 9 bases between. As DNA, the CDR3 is TGTGCCAGCAGCTTTCTTATGGGCGAGCAGTACTTC. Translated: CASSFLMGEQYF.

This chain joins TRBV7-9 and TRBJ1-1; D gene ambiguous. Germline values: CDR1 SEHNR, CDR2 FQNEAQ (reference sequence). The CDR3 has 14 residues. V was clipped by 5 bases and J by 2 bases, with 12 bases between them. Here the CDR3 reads CASSRSVTNTEAFF. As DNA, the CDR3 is TGTGCCAGCAGCCGGTCGGTCACTAACACTGAAGCTTTCTTT.

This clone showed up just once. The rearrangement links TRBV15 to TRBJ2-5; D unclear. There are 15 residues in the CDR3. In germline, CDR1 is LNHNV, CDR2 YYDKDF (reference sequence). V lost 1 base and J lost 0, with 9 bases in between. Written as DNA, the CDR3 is TGTGCCACCAGCAGAGGAGACGGCCACCAAGAGACCCAGTACTTC. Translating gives CATSRGDGHQETQYF.

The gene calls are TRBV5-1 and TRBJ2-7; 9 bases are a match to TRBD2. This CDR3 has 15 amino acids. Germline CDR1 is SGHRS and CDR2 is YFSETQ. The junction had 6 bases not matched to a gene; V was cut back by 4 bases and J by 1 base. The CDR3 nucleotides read TGCGCCAGCAGCGTAGGGACTAGCAGTTCCTACGAGCAGTACTTC. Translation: CASSVGTSSSYEQYF.

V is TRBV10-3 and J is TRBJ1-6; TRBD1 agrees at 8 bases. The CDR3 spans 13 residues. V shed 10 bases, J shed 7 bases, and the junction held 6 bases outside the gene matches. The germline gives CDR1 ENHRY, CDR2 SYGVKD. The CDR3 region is CASGQGGNSPLHF. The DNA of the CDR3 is TGTGCCAGCGGACAGGGTGGGAATTCACCCCTCCACTTT.